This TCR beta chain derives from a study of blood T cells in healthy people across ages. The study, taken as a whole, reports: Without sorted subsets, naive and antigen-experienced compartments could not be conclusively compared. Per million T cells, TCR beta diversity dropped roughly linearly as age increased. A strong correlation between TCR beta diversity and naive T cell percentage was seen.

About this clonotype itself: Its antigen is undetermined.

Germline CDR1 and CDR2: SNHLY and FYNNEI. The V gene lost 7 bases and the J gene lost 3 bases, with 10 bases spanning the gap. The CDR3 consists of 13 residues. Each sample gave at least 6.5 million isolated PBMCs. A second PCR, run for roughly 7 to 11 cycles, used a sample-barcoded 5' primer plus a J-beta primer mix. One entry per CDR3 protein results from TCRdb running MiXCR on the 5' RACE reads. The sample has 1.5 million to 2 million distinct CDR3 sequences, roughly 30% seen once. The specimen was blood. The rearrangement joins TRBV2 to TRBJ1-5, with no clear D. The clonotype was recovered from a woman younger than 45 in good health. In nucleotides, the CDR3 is TGTGCCAGCACACAAACGGCCAATCAGCCCCAGCATTTT. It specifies CASTQTANQPQHF.